The 22 T cell receptor beta chains below all came from one sample that was sequenced in a study of identifying expanded T cells in peripheral blood (dated by TCRdb to between 2018 and 2021). Receptors were amplified or captured by the immunoSEQ multiplex PCR assay. What TCRdb holds here is the immuneACCESS table cut down to in-frame rearrangements. Part of the clones is not present; checked against another copy, under half of the missing clones reflect an unresolved V gene, and the others are unexplained. The sample table contains around 57,000 clones; only one count was recorded for about 90% of them. Roughly 5% of the sample is held by the ten biggest clonotypes. The sequenced material came from blood. Receptors originate from a person between 18 and 75 years old in good health.

The table lists this clone with a count of one. This sequence joins TRBV12-1 and TRBJ1-3; the DNA was not used to check the table's D call, TRBD1. TRBV12-1 is a recognized pseudogene. The CDR3 has 20 residues. CDR3 in amino acids: CASSFPGPRDRTNSGNTIYF. As DNA, the CDR3 is TGTGCCAGCAGCTTTCCTGGCCCAAGGGACAGAACGAACTCTGGAAACACCATATATTTT.

The chain has TRBV7-8 and TRBJ2-3; D could derive from TRBD1 or TRBD2 (5 bases each). Trimming shortened V by 5 bases and J by 3 bases, and 12 bases separated the two germline ends. The germline V gene has CDR1 SGHVS and CDR2 FQNEAQ. The CDR3 spans 14 residues. Here the CDR3 reads CASSPGAFTDTQYF. The CDR3 DNA reads as TGTGCCAGCAGCCCCGGGGCCTTTACAGATACGCAGTATTTT.

This clone was counted only a few times. The V gene is TRBV10-3, the J gene TRBJ1-4; 10 bases match TRBD1. The CDR3 extends over 12 amino acids. After removal of 10 bases from V and 8 bases from J, the junction contained 4 bases not matched to a gene. Germline values: CDR1 ENHRY, CDR2 SYGVKD. CDR3: CATGQGSEKLFF. DNA of the CDR3: TGTGCCACGGGACAGGGGAGCGAAAAACTGTTTTTT.

The chain carries TRBV2 and TRBJ1-4; D is unclear. Germline CDR1 SNHLY, CDR2 FYNNEI. The CDR3 totals 12 residues. V was shortened by 5 bases and J by 8 bases, with 9 bases between the two germline ends. The CDR3 sequence is CASSLTLEKLFF. In DNA form, the CDR3 reads TGTGCCAGCAGTCTGACCCTCGAAAAACTGTTTTTT. Full variable domain (outside the CDR3, taken from reference TRBV2 and TRBJ1-4): EPEVTQTPSHQVTQMGQEVILRCVPISNHLYFYWYRQILGQKVEFLVSFYNNEISEKSEIFDDQFSVERPDGSNFTLKIRSTKLEDSAMYFCASSLTLEKLFFGSGTQLSVL.

The chain couples TRBV18 to TRBJ2-1; maybe TRBD1 (6 bases). The germline CDR1 and CDR2 sequences are KGHSH and LQKENI. Trimming stripped 3 bases from V and 0 bases from J, with 9 bases between. This CDR3 is built from 15 residues. The CDR3 protein is CASSPTGSSYNEQFF. The CDR3, as DNA: TGTGCCAGCTCACCCACAGGGAGCTCCTACAATGAGCAGTTCTTC.

The V call is TRBV14, the J call TRBJ1-2, with D possibly TRBD1 on 5 matching bases. This CDR3 has 14 amino acids. Germline CDR1 and CDR2: SGHDN and FVKESK. V lost 1 base to trimming and J lost 2 bases, with 8 bases between them. The CDR3 sequence: CASSQVAGNYGYTF. The CDR3 DNA sequence: TGTGCCAGCAGCCAAGTCGCAGGGAACTATGGCTACACCTTC.

The chain joins TRBV2 to TRBJ2-5; 9 bases map to TRBD1. CDR1 is SNHLY and CDR2 is FYNNEI in the germline V gene. CDR3 length equals 13 residues. J was trimmed by 4 bases and V by 11 bases; bases with no gene match: 8. CDR3: CARGTGMAETQYF. CDR3 DNA: TGTGCCCGCGGGACAGGGATGGCAGAGACCCAGTACTTC.

The chain couples TRBV4-2 to TRBJ2-5, with 9 positions matching TRBD2. The V gene's germline CDR1 is LGHNA and CDR2 YNFKEQ. The CDR3 has 15 residues. J was trimmed by 1 base and V by 0 bases; bases with no gene match: 0. The CDR3 spells CASSQERGGQETQYF. CDR3 nucleotides: TGTGCCAGCAGCCAAGAGCGGGGGGGCCAAGAGACCCAGTACTTC.

This clone was recorded once. V and J are TRBV5-1 and TRBJ2-5; D gene ambiguous. The CDR3 loop spans 11 amino acids. The germline V gene encodes CDR1 SGHRS and CDR2 YFSETQ. The germline V and J ends were trimmed by 5 bases and 2 bases, with 4 bases remaining between them. The CDR3 DNA is TGCGCCAGCAGGCTACAAGAGACCCAGTACTTC. Translation: CASRLQETQYF.

CDR3 sequence (DNA): TGTGCCAGCAGCTTATGGGACGCCTCTGGAAACACCATATATTTT. Protein sequence: CASSLWDASGNTIYF. The chain couples TRBV7-2 to TRBJ1-3, with TRBD1 as a possible D gene (5 bases). The CDR3 is made up of 15 amino acids. Germline values: CDR1 SGHTA, CDR2 FQGNSA. V lost 2 bases and J 0 bases, leaving 8 bases between the germline ends.

This chain connects TRBV6-6 to TRBJ1-1; TRBD1 is a possible D gene (6 bases). The V and J ends lost 2 bases and 0 bases respectively, with 13 bases between them. Germline V CDR1 and CDR2: MNHNY, SVGAGI (reference sequence). CDR3 size: 16 residues. CDR3 residues: CASSYLGQFLNTEAFF. As DNA, the CDR3 is TGTGCCAGCAGTTACCTCGGACAGTTCCTGAACACTGAAGCTTTCTTT.

The V and J genes are TRBV11-2 and TRBJ2-3; perhaps TRBD1 as D (6 bases). CDR1 and CDR2 (germline): SGHAT, FQNNGV. V was cut by 4 bases and J by 2 bases, with 19 bases left in between. The CDR3 spans 17 residues. The CDR3 DNA is TGTGCCAGCAGCTCCAAAATCCCGGGACAACTCACAGATACGCAGTATTTT. Residues: CASSSKIPGQLTDTQYF.

The chain uses TRBV11-2 and TRBJ2-3; 8 positions agree with TRBD2. V lost 0 bases and J lost 2; bases outside the gene matches: 4. The V gene's germline CDR1 is SGHAT and CDR2 FQNNGV. The CDR3 extends over 16 amino acids. The CDR3 coding sequence is TGTGCCAGCAGCTTAGACCCTAGCGGGCTCACAGATACGCAGTATTTT. Translation gives CASSLDPSGLTDTQYF.

This chain links TRBV6-1 with TRBJ1-1; D possibly corresponds to TRBD1 (6 bases). V dropped 1 base and J dropped 8 bases, with 8 bases sitting between them. From germline, CDR1 is MNHNS and CDR2 SASEGT. The CDR3 length is 12 residues. The CDR3 DNA reads TGTGCCAGCAGTGAAGAGGGGGACGAAGCTTTCTTT. Encoded protein: CASSEEGDEAFF.

The rearrangement links TRBV6-5 to TRBJ2-7; 7 bases fit TRBD2. The CDR3 covers 14 residues. Trimming removed 5 bases from V and 6 bases from J; junction bases left unmatched: 10. Germline loops: CDR1 MNHEY, CDR2 SVGAGI. As DNA, the CDR3 is TGTGCCAGCAGTAAGGCCGCGACTAGCAGCGAGCAGTACTTC. It encodes CASSKAATSSEQYF.

The rearrangement joins TRBV19 to TRBJ2-5; possibly TRBD2 for D (5 bases). The V and J ends lost 5 bases and 3 bases respectively, with 7 bases between them. The CDR3 extends over 12 amino acids. CDR1 is LNHDA and CDR2 is SQIVND in the germline V gene (reference sequence). The CDR3 sequence: CASSSSKETQYF. The CDR3 bases are TGTGCCAGTAGTTCTAGCAAAGAGACCCAGTACTTC. The full variable domain, completed using reference TRBV19 and TRBJ2-5, is DGGITQSPKYLFRKEGQNVTLSCEQNLNHDAMYWYRQDPGQGLRLIYYSQIVNDFQKGDIAEGYSVSREKKESFPLTVTSAQKNPTAFYLCASSSSKETQYFGPGTRLLVL.

This sequence joins TRBV4-2 and TRBJ1-1; D might be TRBD1 (5 bases). The V end was cut by 3 bases, the J end by 5 bases, with 10 bases between. In germline, CDR1 is LGHNA, CDR2 YNFKEQ. This CDR3 has 13 amino acids. CDR3 sequence reads: CASSQQGRTEAFF. DNA for the CDR3: TGTGCCAGCAGCCAGCAGGGTAGGACTGAAGCTTTCTTT.

In DNA, the CDR3 is TGTGCCTGGGCGGTGGGGAGGAGAACTGAAGCTTTCTTT. It encodes CAWAVGRRTEAFF. The chain joins TRBV30 to TRBJ1-1; D is unresolved. The V and J ends lost 5 bases and 5 bases respectively, with 15 bases between them. CDR3 size: 13 residues. In germline, CDR1 is GTSNPN, CDR2 SVGIG (reference sequence).

The J gene is TRBJ2-1, the V gene TRBV16; no definite D call. This CDR3 has 16 residues. CDR1 is KGHSY and CDR2 is FQNENV in the germline V gene. The V gene lost 0 bases and the J gene lost 4 bases, with 13 bases spanning the gap. The CDR3 nucleotides are TGTGCCAGCAGCCAATCCGTTCGGATAATTTACAATGAGCAGTTCTTC. As protein: CASSQSVRIIYNEQFF.

V usage is TRBV2 and J usage is TRBJ1-2; D unclear. V lost 5 bases to trimming and J lost 5 bases, with 15 bases between them. The CDR3 totals 14 residues. Germline-derived CDR1 and CDR2 are SNHLY and FYNNEI. CDR3 in DNA: TGTGCCAGCAGTCCTCCCGACACAAGATATGGCTACACCTTC. Amino acid sequence: CASSPPDTRYGYTF.

The chain combines TRBV9 with TRBJ2-7; D is possibly TRBD1 or TRBD2 (6 bases each). The CDR3 has 15 amino acids. V was cut by 5 bases and J by 5 bases, with 20 bases left in between. Germline V gene sequence: CDR1 SGDLS, CDR2 YYNGEE. The CDR3 is CASSPGRGLVNEQYF. CDR3 nucleotides: TGTGCCAGCAGTCCTGGCCGGGGGCTAGTTAACGAGCAGTACTTC.

The chain is built from TRBV4-2 and TRBJ2-7, with no clear D. Trimming removed 0 bases at V and 3 bases at J, with 6 bases between. CDR1 LGHNA and CDR2 YNFKEQ come from the germline V gene. CDR3 length: 13 residues. As DNA, the CDR3 is TGTGCCAGCAGCCAAGAAGCAAACTACGAGCAGTACTTC. It specifies CASSQEANYEQYF.